Described below is a single T cell receptor (beta chain) sequence and its context. Germline V gives CDR1 KGHSH, CDR2 LQKENI. The CDR3 runs to 16 residues. Reanalyzing the 5' RACE reads, TCRdb keeps one entry per CDR3 protein, without DNA. This sample's clone table lists 200,000 to 250,000 distinct CDR3 sequences. This entry is derived from a study of monozygotic twins with inflammatory bowel disease. The sequenced material came from blood. This TCR derives from a human donor with ulcerative colitis or Crohn's disease, or a healthy co-twin of an affected twin (not recorded which). The chain recombines TRBV18 with TRBJ1-6; there is no DNA to check the TCRdb D call of TRBD1. CDR3 residues: CASSPTTGAPTSPLHF.